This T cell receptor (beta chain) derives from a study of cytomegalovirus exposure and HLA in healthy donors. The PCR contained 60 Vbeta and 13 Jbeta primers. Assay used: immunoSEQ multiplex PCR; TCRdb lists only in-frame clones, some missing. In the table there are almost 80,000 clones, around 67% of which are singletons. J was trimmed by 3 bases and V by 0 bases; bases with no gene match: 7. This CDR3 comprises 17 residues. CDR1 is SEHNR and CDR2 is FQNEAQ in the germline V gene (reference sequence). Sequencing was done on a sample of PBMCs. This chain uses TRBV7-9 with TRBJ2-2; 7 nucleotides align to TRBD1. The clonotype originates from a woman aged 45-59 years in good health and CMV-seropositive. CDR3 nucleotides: TGTGCCAGCAGCTTAGCGCTGAGACAGGGACACACCGGGGAGCTGTTTTTT. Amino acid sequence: CASSLALRQGHTGELFF.